The next 5 T cell receptor beta chains were all read from a single sample in a study of T cells in Graves' hyperthyroidism and ophthalmopathy (dated by TCRdb to the late 2010s). Library creation used multiplex PCR. The sample was run on an Illumina HiSeq 2000. TCR beta CDR3 regions were amplified from RNA transcripts. The TCR CDR3 was subjected to a first round of RT-PCR using the HTBI primer set and the Qiagen OneStep RT-PCR kit. TCRdb took the public reads, trimmed them with fastp at Q25, ran MiXCR for clone calling and kept in-frame beta chains. Every CDR3 protein is listed once, alongside the most common genes and DNA of its rows. For this sample there are roughly 600,000 distinct CDR3 sequences; about 15% appear just once. The top ten hold 12% of the sample. Sequencing input: blood. The receptors were gathered from a woman between 45 and 65 years old with Graves' ophthalmopathy.

Only a few counts were recorded for this clonotype. The V call is TRBV29-1, the J call TRBJ2-3; TRBD2 matches at 14 bases. CDR3 length equals 15 residues. CDR1 is SQVTM, CDR2 ANQGSEA, per germline. The V and J ends lost 7 bases and 7 bases, in that order; junction bases with no gene match: 10. The CDR3 DNA reads TGCAGCGCCCCCGGGACTAGCGGGAGCGGAAATACGCAGTATTTT. Amino acid sequence: CSAPGTSGSGNTQYF.

This clonotype was recorded a few times. The chain joins TRBV27 to TRBJ1-1; D is ambiguous. V was cut by 3 bases and J by 8 bases, with 10 bases left in between. Germline values: CDR1 MNHEY, CDR2 SMNVEV (reference sequence). CDR3 size: 12 residues. Here the CDR3 DNA reads TGTGCCAGCAGTTTTTCACTAGGGGAAGCTTTCTTT. Translating gives CASSFSLGEAFF.

The chain is built from TRBV6-1 and TRBJ2-7; no definite D call. Germline values: CDR1 MNHNS, CDR2 SASEGT. Trimming took 6 bases from V and 0 from J, leaving 9 bases between them. This CDR3 has 13 residues. Written as DNA, the CDR3 is TGTGCCAGCAGGGCGCAGAGCTCCTACGAGCAGTACTTC. It encodes CASRAQSSYEQYF.

This clonotype was counted between two and nine times. The V call is TRBV20-1, the J call TRBJ1-5, with D possibly TRBD1 on 5 matching bases. Trimming shortened V by 4 bases and J by 5 bases, and 18 bases separated the two germline ends. The CDR3 consists of 15 residues. The germline V gene encodes CDR1 DFQATT and CDR2 SNEGSKA (reference sequence). The DNA for the CDR3 is TGCAGTGCTACATGGGCAGGGAGACGGGATCAGCCCCAGCATTTT. Translated: CSATWAGRRDQPQHF.

There are many counts of this clonotype. V usage is TRBV7-3 and J usage is TRBJ2-7; TRBD1 or TRBD2 may be the D gene (5 bases each). The CDR3 contains 14 residues. Looked up from germline, CDR1 is SGHTA and CDR2 is FQGTGA. V was cut by 1 base and J by 2 bases, with 9 bases left in between. The CDR3 is CASSLMPGPYEQYF. CDR3 nucleotide sequence: TGTGCCAGCAGCTTAATGCCGGGGCCCTACGAGCAGTACTTC.